The clone carrying this T cell receptor beta chain occurred many times. These data are taken from a study of identical twins. Template switching created a universal primer site, and the cDNA included unique molecular identifiers. TCRdb analysed the 5' RACE reads with MiXCR anew, one entry per CDR3 protein. The table lists about 690,000 distinct CDR3 sequences, 21% of them singletons, with 4% to 4.5% in the top ten. CDR1 is MNHEY, CDR2 SVGAGI, per germline. Trimming took off 7 bases at V and 6 bases at J, with 14 bases between the two ends. This CDR3 is built from 13 residues. In addition, the sample was reused for a study of T cells expressing NK-cell markers. That report notes: HCMV seropositivity marked seven of the eight sequenced donors; one was seronegative. The study found dominant NKG2C+ clonotypes at 1.0-7.0% of CD8+ T cells in six donors.

Sequencing used PBMCs. J is TRBJ2-3 and V is TRBV6-5; possibly TRBD1 for D (5 bases). The source of this sequence is a woman aged 18-29 years in good health. The CDR3 coding sequence is TGTGCCAGCATTTCGGACACTTTGGATACGCAGTATTTT. It encodes CASISDTLDTQYF.